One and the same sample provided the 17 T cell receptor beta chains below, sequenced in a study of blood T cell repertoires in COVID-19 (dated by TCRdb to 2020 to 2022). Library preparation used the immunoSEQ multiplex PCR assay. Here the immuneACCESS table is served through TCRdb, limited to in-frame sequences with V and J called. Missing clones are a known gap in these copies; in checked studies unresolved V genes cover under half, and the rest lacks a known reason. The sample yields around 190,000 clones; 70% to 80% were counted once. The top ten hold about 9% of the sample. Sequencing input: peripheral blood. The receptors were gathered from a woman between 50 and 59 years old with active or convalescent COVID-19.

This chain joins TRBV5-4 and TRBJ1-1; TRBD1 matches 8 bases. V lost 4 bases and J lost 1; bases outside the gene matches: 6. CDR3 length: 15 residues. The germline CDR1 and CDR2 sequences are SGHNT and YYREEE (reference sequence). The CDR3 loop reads CASSTGQGRNTEAFF. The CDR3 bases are TGTGCCAGCAGCACCGGACAGGGCCGGAACACTGAAGCTTTCTTT.

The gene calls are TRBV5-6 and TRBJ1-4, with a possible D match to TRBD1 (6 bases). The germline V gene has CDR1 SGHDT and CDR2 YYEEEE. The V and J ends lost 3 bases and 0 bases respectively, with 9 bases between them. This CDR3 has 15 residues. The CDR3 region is CASSSTGATNEKLFF. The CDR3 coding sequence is TGTGCCAGCAGCTCGACAGGAGCAACTAATGAAAAACTGTTTTTT.

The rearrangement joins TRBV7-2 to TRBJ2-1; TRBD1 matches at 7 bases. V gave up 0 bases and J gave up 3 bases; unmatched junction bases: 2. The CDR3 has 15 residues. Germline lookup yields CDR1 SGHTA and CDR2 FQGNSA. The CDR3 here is CASSLAGGDYNEQFF. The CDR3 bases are TGTGCCAGCAGCTTAGCAGGGGGCGACTACAATGAGCAGTTCTTC.

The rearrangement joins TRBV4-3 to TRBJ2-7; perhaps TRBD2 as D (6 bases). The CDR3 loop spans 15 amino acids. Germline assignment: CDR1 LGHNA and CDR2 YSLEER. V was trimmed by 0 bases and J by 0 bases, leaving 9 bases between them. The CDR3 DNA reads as TGCGCCAGCAGCCAAGAACTAGCCCTCTCCTACGAGCAGTACTTC. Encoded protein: CASSQELALSYEQYF.

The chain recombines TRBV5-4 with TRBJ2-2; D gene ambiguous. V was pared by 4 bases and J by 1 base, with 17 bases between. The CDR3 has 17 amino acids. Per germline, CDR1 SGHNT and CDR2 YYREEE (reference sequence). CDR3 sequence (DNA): TGTGCCAGCAGCAGGCAGGCATCCAGTGGGAACACCGGGGAGCTGTTTTTT. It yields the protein CASSRQASSGNTGELFF.

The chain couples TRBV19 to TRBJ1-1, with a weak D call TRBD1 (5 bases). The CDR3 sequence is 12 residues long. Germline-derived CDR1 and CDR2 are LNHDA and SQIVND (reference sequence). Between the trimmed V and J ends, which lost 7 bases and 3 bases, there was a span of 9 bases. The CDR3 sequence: CASKTAYTEAFF. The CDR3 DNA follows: TGTGCCAGTAAGACAGCTTACACTGAAGCTTTCTTT.

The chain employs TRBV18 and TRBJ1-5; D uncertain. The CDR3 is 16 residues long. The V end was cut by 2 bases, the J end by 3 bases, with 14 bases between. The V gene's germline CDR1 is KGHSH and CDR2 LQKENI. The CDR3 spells CASSPWESPPNQPQHF. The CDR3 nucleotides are TGTGCCAGCTCACCATGGGAGTCCCCACCCAATCAGCCCCAGCATTTT.

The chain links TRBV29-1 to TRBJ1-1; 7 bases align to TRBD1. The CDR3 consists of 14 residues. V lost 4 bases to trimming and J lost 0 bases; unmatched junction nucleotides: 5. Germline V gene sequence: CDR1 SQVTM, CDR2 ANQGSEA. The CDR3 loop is CSVAVQGMNTEAFF. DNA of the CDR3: TGCAGCGTTGCGGTACAGGGGATGAACACTGAAGCTTTCTTT.

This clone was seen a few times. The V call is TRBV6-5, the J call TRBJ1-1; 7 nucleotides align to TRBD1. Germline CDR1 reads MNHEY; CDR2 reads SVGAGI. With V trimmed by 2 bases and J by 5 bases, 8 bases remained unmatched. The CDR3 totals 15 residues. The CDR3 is CASSYTVLQGTEAFF. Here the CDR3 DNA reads TGTGCCAGCAGTTACACCGTTCTACAGGGGACTGAAGCTTTCTTT.

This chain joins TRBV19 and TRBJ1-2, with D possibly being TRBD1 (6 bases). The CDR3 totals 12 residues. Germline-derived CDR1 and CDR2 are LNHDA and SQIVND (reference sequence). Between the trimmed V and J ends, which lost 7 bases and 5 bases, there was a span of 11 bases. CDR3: CASMGRGYGYTF. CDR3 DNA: TGTGCCAGTATGGGCAGGGGTTATGGCTACACCTTC.

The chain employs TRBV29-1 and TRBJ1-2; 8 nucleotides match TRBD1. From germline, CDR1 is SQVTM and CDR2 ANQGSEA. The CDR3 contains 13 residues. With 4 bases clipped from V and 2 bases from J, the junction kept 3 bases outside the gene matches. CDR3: CSVVDRGNYGYTF. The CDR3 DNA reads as TGCAGCGTTGTCGACAGGGGCAACTATGGCTACACCTTC.

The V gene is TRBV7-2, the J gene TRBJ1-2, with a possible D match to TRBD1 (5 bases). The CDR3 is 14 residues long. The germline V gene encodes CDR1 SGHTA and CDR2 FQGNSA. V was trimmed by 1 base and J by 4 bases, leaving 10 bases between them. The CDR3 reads CASSLDQGGYGYTF. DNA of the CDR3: TGTGCCAGCAGCTTAGATCAGGGTGGCTATGGCTACACCTTC.

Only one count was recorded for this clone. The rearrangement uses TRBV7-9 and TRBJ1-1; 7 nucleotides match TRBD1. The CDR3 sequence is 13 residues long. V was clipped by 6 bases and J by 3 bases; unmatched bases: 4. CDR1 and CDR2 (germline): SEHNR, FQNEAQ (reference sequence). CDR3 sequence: CASRPTGDTEAFF. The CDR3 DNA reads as TGTGCCAGCAGGCCTACAGGGGACACTGAAGCTTTCTTT.

The CDR3 loop is CASSQDLDGNTEAFF. For the CDR3, the DNA is TGCGCCAGCAGCCAAGACCTAGACGGGAACACTGAAGCTTTCTTT. The V call is TRBV4-3, the J call TRBJ1-1, with D unresolved. Germline assignment: CDR1 LGHNA and CDR2 YSLEER. The CDR3 loop spans 15 amino acids. The V end lost 0 bases, the J end lost 1 base, and 9 bases lay between the germline ends.

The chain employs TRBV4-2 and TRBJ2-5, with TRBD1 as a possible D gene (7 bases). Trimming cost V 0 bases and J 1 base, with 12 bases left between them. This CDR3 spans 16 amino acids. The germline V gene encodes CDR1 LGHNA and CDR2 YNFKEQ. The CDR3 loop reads CASSQDGRTGQETQYF. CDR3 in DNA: TGTGCCAGCAGCCAAGATGGGAGGACAGGCCAAGAGACCCAGTACTTC.

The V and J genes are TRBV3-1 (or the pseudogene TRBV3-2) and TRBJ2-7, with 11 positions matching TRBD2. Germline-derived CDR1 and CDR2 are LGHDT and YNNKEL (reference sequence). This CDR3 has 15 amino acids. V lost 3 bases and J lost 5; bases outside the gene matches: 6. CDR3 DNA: TGTGCCAGCAGCCAGGGGACTAGCGGCCCCCACGAGCAGTACTTC. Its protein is CASSQGTSGPHEQYF.

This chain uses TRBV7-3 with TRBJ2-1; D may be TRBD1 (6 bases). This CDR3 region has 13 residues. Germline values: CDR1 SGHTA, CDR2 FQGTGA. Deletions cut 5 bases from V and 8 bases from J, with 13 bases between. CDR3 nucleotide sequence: TGTGCCAGCAGCATCGACAGGTCACATGAGCAGTTCTTC. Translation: CASSIDRSHEQFF.